This TCR beta chain was identified during a study of T cell responses to AZD1222 COVID-19 vaccine. Sequencing used immunoSEQ multiplex PCR; TCRdb keeps in-frame clones, though not all of them. The repertoire holds about 130,000 clones, with more than 75% as singletons. The junction had 5 bases not matched to a gene; V was cut back by 3 bases and J by 2 bases. This CDR3 contains 16 residues. CDR1 is KGHDR, CDR2 SFDVKD, per germline. This chain links TRBV24-1 with TRBJ2-3; 9 bases agree with TRBD1. The TCR was taken from an adult who received the AZD1222 COVID-19 vaccine. This specimen consisted of peripheral blood, obtained 28 days after the second AZD1222 dose. CDR3 amino acids: CATSDVGQGYTDTQYF. In nucleotides, the CDR3 is TGTGCCACCAGTGATGTAGGACAGGGGTACACAGATACGCAGTATTTT.